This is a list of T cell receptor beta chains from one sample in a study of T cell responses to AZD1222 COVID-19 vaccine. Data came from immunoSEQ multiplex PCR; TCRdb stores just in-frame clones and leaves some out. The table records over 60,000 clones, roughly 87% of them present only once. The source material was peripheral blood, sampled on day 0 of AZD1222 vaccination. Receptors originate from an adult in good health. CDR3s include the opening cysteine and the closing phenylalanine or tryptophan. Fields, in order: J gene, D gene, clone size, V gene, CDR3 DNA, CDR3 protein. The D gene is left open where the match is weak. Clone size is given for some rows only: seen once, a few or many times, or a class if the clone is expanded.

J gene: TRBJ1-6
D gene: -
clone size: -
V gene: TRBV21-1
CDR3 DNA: TGTGCCAGCAGCAAATTGAGAGACAAAAGTAGCTCCTATAATTCACCCCTCCACTTT
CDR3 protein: CASSKLRDKSSSYNSPLHF

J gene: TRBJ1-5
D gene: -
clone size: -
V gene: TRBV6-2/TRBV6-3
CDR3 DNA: TGTGCCAGCAGCAACAGGGTCTTGGGACAGCCCCAGCATTTT
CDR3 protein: CASSNRVLGQPQHF

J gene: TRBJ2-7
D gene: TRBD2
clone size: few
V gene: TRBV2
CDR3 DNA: TGTGCCAGCCTTCAAGGACTAGCGGGGGGCTACGAGCAGTACTTC
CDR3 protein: CASLQGLAGGYEQYF

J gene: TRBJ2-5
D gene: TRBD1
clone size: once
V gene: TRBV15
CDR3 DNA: TGTGCCACCAGCAGGTCCCGGGGGACAGGCCCTTCGGAAGAGACCCAGTACTTC
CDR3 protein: CATSRSRGTGPSEETQYF

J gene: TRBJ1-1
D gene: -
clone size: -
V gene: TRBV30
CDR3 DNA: TGTGCCTGGAGTCAAATTGGTGCAGGGAACACTGAAGCTTTCTTT
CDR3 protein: CAWSQIGAGNTEAFF

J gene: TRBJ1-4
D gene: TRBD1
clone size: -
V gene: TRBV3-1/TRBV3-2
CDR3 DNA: TGTGCCAGCAGCCAAGGAGGGGGCTTGAGTGAAAAACTGTTTTTT
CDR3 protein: CASSQGGGLSEKLFF

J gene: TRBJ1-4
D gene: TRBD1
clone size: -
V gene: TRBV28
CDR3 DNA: TGTGCCACCTACCGGACAGGGTCAGGTGAAAAACTGTTTTTT
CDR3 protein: CATYRTGSGEKLFF

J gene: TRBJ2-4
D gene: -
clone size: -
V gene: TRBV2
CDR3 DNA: TGTGCCAGCGTCGATGGGTCATTGCTCTTAGCCAAAAACATTCAGTACTTC
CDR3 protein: CASVDGSLLLAKNIQYF

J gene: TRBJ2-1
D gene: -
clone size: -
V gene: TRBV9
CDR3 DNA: TGTGCCAGCAGCGTAGACTTAGGACAGACCTACAATGAGCAGTTCTTC
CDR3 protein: CASSVDLGQTYNEQFF

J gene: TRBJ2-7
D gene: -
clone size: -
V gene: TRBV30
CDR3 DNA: TGTGCCTGGAGTGACCAGGGGCCCGAGCAGTACTTC
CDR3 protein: CAWSDQGPEQYF

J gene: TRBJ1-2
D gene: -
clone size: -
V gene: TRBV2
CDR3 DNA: TGTGCCAGCAGGGGCGGGCAGGGAAGGGGCTATGGCTACACCTTC
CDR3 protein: CASRGGQGRGYGYTF

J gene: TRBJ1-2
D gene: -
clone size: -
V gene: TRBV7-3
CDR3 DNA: TGTGCCAGCAGCTCCTCAGGGCGGAGTGGCTACACCTTC
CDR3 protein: CASSSSGRSGYTF

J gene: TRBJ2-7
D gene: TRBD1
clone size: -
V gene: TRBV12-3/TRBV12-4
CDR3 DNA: TGTGCCAGCAGAAGGGACAGGCGCTACGAGCAGTACTTC
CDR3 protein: CASRRDRRYEQYF

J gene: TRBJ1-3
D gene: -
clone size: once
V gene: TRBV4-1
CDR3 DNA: TGCGCCAGCAGCCCGGACAGTTCGGGAAACACCATATATTTT
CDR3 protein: CASSPDSSGNTIYF

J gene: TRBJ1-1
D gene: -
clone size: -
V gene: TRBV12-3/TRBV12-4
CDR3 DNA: TGTGCCAGCAGCAAGACCGTGAACACTGAAGCTTTCTTT
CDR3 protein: CASSKTVNTEAFF

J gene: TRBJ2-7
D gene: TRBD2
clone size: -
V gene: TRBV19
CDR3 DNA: TGTGCCAGTAGTGCAACCGGGAGGCCGTCCTACGAGCAGTACTTC
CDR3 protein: CASSATGRPSYEQYF